The sequence of this T cell receptor (beta chain) was determined in a study of T cell repertoires in cytomegalovirus infection (dated by TCRdb to between 2019 and 2020). General notes on the study: Donor HLA type was relevant to the analysis, as public TCR beta signatures indicated carriage of CMV infection together with the matching HLA type.

The sequencing machine was an Illumina HiSeq 1500. The public reads were quality trimmed at Q25 with fastp and then assembled into clones with MiXCR by TCRdb, keeping productive beta chains. Records with the same CDR3 protein are collapsed into one entry carrying the most frequent genes and DNA. The sample includes approximately 97,000 distinct CDR3 sequences, with more than 15% observed a single time. The top ten hold approximately 8% of the sample. Study-wide findings and limitations: Carriers of CMV infection plus the relevant HLA type were discriminated by the cumulative frequency of public TCR beta family members in the study cohort and in an independent roughly 370-donor cohort. In the ex vivo response, HLA-C-restricted CMV-specific TCR beta clonotypes were dominant, and in two of eight donors the single most frequent clonotype came from this HLA-C-restricted group.

This clonotype has a handful of counts. Its antigen remains unidentified. Per-base quality was not reported, and no clone a single base away is much larger than it. CDR1 SGHTA and CDR2 FQGTGA are derived from the germline V gene. The CDR3 measures 13 amino acids from cysteine to phenylalanine. Here the CDR3 DNA is all that survives: 39 bases in frame from base 1. V loses 4 bases, J loses 7 bases, and the germline ends lie 13 bases apart. The sequenced material came from PBMCs. This TCR came from a human donor in good health (CMV status not recorded). Some clones in this sample may be carry-over from other donors' samples. The rearrangement joined TRBV7-3 to TRBJ2-5, and perhaps TRBD2 as D gene, on 6 matching bases. The CDR3 corresponds to CASSSGVAGTQYF. At the DNA level, the sequence is TGTGCCAGCAGCTCGGGAGTCGCTGGGACCCAGTACTTC.